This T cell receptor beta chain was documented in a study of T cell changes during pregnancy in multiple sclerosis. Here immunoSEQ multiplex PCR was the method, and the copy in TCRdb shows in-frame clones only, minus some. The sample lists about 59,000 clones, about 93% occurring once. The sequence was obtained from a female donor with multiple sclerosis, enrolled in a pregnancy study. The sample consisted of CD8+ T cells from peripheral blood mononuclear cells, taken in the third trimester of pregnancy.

The CDR3 reads CSAWATGELFF. In nucleotides, the CDR3 is TGCAGTGCTTGGGCCACCGGGGAGCTGTTTTTT. The V and J genes are TRBV20-1 and TRBJ2-2; D is uncertain. The CDR3 has 11 amino acids. Per the germline V gene, CDR1 is DFQATT and CDR2 is SNEGSKA (reference sequence). With 5 bases removed from V and 4 bases from J, the gap between germline ends came to 5 bases.